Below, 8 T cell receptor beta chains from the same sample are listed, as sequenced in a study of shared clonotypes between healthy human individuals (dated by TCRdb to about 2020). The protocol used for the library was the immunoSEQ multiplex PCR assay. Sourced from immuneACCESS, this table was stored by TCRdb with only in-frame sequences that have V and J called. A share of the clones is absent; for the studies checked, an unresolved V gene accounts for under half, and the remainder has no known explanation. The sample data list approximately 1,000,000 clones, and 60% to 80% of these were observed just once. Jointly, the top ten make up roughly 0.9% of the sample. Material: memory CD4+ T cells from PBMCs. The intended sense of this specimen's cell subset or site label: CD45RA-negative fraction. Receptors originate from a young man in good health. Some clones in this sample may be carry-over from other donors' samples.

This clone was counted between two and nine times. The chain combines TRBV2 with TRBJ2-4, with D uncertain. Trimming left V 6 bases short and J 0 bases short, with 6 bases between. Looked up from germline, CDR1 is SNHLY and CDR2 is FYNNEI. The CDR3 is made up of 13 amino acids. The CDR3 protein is CASRPLAKNIQYF. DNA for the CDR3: TGTGCCAGCAGACCTCTAGCCAAAAACATTCAGTACTTC.

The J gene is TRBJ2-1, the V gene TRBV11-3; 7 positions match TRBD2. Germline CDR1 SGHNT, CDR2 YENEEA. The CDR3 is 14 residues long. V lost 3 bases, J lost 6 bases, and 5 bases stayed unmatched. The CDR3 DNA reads TGTGCCAGCAGCTTGGGGACTAAAGTCAATGAGCAGTTCTTC. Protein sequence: CASSLGTKVNEQFF.

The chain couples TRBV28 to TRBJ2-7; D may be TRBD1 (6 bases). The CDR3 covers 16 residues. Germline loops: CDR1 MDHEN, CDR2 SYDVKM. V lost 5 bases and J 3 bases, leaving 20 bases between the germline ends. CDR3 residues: CASSPSLKGVYYEQYF. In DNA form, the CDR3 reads TGTGCCAGCAGTCCATCCCTTAAGGGGGTCTACTACGAGCAGTACTTC. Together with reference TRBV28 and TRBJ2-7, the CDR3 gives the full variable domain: DVKVTQSSRYLVKRTGEKVFLECVQDMDHENMFWYRQDPGLGLRLIYFSYDVKMKEKGDIPEGYSVSREKKERFSLILESASTNQTSMYLCASSPSLKGVYYEQYFGPGTRLTVT.

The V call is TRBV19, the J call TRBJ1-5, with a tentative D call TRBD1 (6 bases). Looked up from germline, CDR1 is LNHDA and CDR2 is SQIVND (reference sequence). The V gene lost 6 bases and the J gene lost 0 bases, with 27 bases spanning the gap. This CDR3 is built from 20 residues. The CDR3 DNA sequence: TGTGCCAGTAGGGCGGGAAGGGGGGCCTCAGACCCTTATAGCAATCAGCCCCAGCATTTT. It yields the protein CASRAGRGASDPYSNQPQHF.

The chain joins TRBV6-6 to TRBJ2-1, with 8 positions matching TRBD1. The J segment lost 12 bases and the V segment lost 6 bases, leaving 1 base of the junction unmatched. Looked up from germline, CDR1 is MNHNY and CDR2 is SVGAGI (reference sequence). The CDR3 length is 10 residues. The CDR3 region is CASSGQGQFF. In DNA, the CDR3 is TGTGCCAGCAGCGGACAGGGGCAGTTCTTC.

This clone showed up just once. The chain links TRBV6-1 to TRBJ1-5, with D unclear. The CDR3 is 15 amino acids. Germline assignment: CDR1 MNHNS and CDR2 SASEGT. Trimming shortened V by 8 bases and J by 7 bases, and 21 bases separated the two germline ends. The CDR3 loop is CASYLLSGSGQPQHF. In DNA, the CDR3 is TGTGCCAGCTACTTACTCTCAGGTTCAGGACAGCCCCAGCATTTT.

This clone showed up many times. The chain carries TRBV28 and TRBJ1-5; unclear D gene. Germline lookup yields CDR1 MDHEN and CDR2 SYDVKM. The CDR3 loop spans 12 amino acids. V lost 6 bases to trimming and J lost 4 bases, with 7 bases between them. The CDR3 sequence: CASRQSNQPQHF. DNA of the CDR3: TGTGCCAGCAGACAGAGTAATCAGCCCCAGCATTTT. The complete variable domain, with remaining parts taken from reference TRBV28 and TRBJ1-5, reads DVKVTQSSRYLVKRTGEKVFLECVQDMDHENMFWYRQDPGLGLRLIYFSYDVKMKEKGDIPEGYSVSREKKERFSLILESASTNQTSMYLCASRQSNQPQHFGDGTRLSIL.

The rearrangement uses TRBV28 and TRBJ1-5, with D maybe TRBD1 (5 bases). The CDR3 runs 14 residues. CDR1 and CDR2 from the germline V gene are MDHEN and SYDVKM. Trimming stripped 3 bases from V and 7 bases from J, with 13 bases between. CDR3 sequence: CASSLGGRWQPQHF. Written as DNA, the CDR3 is TGTGCCAGCAGTTTGGGGGGTCGGTGGCAGCCCCAGCATTTT.